This T cell receptor (beta chain) is from a study of blood T cell repertoires in COVID-19. Study summary: Acute and convalescent COVID-19 specimens originated in the United States, Italy and Spain. The analysed material was cDNA or gDNA that came from T cells, B-cell-depleted T cells, or PBMCs.

This clone was seen more than once but under ten times. Methods used by the authors: Estimates of nucleated cell counts were drawn from the amplification of reference gene primers. Using immunoSEQ multiplex PCR, the repertoire was profiled, and TCRdb retains in-frame clones only, with some absent. The V and J calls and the clone size are those of that table, but D and trimming were determined from the DNA. The data contain around 210,000 clones, just under 85% of them seen just once; the ten biggest clones take up under 0.95%. The V gene lost 3 bases and the J gene lost 7 bases, with 18 bases spanning the gap. The CDR3 spans 16 residues. Germline CDR1 and CDR2: LGHNA and YSLEER. Those enrolled in Seattle joined during active infection and were followed longitudinally afterward.

This TCR was recovered from a man aged 55 to 70 with COVID-19, enrolled during active disease. Sequencing was done on a sample of peripheral blood. The rearrangement joins TRBV4-3 to TRBJ1-4; D may be TRBD1 (6 bases). In DNA, the CDR3 is TGCGCCAGCAGCCAGTCAGCGCAGGGGCGAGGTGAAAAACTGTTTTTT. Encoded protein: CASSQSAQGRGEKLFF.